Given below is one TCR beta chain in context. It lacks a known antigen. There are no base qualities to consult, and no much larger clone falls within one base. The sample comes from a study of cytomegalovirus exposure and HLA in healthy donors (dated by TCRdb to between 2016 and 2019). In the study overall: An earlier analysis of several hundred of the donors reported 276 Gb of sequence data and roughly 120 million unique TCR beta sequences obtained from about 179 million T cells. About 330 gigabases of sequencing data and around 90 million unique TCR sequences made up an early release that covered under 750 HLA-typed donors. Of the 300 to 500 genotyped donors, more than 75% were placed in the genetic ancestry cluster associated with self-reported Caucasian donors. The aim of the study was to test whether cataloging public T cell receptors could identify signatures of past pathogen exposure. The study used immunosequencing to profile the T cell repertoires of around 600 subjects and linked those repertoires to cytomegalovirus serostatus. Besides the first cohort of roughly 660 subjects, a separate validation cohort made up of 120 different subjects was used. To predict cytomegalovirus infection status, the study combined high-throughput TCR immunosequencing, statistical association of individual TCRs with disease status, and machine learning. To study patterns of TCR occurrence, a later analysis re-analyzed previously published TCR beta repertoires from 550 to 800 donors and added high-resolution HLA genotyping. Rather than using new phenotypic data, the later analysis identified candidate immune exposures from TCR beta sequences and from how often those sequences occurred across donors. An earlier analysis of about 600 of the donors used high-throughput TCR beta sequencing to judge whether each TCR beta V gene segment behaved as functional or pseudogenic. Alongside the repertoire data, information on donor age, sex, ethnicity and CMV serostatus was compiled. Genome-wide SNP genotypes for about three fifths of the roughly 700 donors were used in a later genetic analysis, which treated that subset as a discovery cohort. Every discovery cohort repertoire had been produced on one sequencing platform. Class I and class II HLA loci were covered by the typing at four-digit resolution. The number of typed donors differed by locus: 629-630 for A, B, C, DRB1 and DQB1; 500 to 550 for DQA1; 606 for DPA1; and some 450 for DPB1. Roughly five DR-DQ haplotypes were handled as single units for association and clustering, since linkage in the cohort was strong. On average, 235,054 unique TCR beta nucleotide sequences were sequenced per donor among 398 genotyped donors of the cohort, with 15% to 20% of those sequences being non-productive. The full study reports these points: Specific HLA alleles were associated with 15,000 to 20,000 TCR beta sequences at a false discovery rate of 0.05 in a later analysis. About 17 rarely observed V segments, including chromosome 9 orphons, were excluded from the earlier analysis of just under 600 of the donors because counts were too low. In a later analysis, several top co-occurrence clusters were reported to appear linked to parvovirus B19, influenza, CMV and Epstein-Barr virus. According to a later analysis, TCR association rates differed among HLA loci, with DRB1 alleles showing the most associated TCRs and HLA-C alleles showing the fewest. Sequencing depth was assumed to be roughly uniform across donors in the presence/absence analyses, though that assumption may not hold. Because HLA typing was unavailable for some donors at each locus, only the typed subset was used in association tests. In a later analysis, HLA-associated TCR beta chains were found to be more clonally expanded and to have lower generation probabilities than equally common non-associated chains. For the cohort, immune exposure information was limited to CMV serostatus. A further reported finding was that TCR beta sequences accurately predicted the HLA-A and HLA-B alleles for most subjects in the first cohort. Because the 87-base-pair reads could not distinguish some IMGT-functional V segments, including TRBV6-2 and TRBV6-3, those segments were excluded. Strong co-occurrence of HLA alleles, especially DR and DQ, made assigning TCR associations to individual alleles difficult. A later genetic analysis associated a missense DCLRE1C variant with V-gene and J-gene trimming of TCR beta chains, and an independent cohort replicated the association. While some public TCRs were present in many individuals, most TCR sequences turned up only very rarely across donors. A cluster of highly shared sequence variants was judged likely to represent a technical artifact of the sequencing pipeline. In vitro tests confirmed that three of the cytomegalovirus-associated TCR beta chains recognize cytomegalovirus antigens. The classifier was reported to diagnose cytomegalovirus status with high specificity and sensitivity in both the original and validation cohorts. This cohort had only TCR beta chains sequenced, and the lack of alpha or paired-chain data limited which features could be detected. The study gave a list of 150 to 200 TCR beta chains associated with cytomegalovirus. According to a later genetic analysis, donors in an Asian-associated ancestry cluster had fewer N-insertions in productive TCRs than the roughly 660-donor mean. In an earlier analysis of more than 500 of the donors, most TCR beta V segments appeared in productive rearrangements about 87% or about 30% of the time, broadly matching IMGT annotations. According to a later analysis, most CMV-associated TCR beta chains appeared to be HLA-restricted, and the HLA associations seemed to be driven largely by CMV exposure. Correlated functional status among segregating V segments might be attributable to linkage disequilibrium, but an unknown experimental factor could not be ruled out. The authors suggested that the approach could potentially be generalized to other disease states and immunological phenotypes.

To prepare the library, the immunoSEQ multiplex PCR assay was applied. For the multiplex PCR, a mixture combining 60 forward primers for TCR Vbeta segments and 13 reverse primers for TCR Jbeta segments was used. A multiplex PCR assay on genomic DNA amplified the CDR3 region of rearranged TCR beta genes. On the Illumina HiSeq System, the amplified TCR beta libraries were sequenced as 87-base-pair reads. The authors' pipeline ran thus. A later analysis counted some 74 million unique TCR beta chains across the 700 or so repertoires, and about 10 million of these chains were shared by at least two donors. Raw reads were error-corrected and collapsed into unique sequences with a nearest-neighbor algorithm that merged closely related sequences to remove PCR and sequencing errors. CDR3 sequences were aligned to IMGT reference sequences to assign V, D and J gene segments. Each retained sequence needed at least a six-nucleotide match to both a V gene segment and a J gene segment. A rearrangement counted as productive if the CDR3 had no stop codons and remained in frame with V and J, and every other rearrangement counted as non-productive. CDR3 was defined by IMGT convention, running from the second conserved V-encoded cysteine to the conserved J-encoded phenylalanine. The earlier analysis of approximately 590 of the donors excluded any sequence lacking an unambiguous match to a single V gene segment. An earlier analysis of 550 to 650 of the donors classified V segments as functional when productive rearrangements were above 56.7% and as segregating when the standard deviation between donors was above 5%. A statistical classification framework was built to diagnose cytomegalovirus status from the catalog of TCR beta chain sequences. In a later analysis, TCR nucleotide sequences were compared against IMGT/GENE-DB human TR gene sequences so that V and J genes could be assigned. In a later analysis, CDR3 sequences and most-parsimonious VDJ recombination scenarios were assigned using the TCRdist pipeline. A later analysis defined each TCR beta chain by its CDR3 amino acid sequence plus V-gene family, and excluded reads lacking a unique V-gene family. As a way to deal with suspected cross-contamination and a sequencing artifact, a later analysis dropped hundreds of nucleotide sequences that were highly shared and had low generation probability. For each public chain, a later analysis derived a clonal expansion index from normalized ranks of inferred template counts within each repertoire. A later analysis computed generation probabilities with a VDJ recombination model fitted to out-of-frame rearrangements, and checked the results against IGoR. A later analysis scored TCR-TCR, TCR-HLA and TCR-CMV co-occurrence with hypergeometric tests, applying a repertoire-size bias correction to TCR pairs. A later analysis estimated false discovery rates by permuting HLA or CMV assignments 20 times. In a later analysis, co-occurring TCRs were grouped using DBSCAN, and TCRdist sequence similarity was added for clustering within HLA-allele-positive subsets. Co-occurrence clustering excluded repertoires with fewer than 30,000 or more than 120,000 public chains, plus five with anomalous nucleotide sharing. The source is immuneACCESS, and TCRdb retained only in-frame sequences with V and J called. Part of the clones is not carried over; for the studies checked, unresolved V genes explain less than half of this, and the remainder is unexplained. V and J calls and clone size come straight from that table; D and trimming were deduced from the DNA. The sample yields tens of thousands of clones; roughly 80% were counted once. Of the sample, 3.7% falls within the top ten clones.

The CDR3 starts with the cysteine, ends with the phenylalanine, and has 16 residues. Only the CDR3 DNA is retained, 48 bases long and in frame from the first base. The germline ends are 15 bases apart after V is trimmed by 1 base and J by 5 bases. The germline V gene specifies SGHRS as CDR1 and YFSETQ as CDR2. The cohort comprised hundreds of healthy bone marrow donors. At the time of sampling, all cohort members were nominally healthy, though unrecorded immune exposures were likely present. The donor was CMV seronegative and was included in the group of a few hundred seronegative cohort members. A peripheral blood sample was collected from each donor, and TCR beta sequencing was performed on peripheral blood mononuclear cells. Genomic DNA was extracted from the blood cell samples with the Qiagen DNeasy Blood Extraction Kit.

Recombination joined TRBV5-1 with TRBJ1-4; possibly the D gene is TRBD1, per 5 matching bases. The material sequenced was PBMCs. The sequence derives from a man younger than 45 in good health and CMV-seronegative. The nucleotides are TGCGCCAGCAGCTTGACAGGCTCGACAATGAATGAAAAACTGTTTTTT. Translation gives CASSLTGSTMNEKLFF.